Here is one TCR beta chain with its context. The sample is drawn from a study of blood T cell repertoires in COVID-19. Per the original methods: Counts of nucleated cells, estimated from reference gene primer amplification, were obtained. Only in-frame clones appear in the TCRdb table, and some are missing; sequencing was by immunoSEQ multiplex PCR. That table gives V, J and clone size, and the DNA gave D and trimming. The repertoire includes approximately 210,000 clones, 80% to 85% of them detected once, and 4.5% to 5.5% sits in the top ten. In germline, CDR1 is MNHNY, CDR2 SVGAGI (reference sequence). The CDR3 is made up of 16 amino acids. V was shortened by 4 bases and J by 2 bases, with 18 bases between the two germline ends.

The receptor's source is a human donor in a cohort sampled during active COVID-19. This rearrangement joins TRBV6-6 to TRBJ2-7; D is perhaps TRBD2 (5 bases). Sample: peripheral blood. DNA for the CDR3: TGTGCCAGCAGTTTTCCTTCCCGACGGACTGCCTACGAGCAGTACTTC. Translating gives CASSFPSRRTAYEQYF.